The following is a T cell receptor beta chain sequence with its context. Its antigen is currently unknown. V trimming: 9 bases; J trimming: 0 bases; junction bases outside the gene matches: 5. The CDR3 contains 14 residues. Germline assignment: CDR1 MDHEN and CDR2 SYDVKM. With molecular barcodes, quantitative 5'-RACE was used to make the TCR beta libraries. TCRdb reprocessed the 5' RACE reads with MiXCR, giving one entry per CDR3 protein. The table has a few hundred thousand distinct CDR3 sequences, approximately 16% seen once. The data stem from a study of CD8 T cells in ankylosing spondylitis. Findings and limits, study-wide: There was a TCR beta motif, made of eight highly homologous variants, that appeared characteristic of ankylosing spondylitis blood. CD8+ by phenotype, disease-linked clones were relatively rare in peripheral blood.

The origin of this receptor is a male donor with ankylosing spondylitis. The specimen was blood, either unsorted or a sorted T cell fraction (not recorded which). This chain joins TRBV28 and TRBJ2-1; 7 nucleotides agree with TRBD1. Here the CDR3 reads CASSGTDSYNEQFF. Written as DNA, the CDR3 is TGTGCCAGTTCCGGGACAGACTCCTACAATGAGCAGTTCTTC.